Shown below are 10 T cell receptor beta chains from a single sample sequenced in a study of blood T cell repertoires in COVID-19. The method was immunoSEQ multiplex PCR; TCRdb's version includes in-frame clones alone and lacks a portion of them. This table holds 65,000 to 90,000 clones, about 93% found once. Specimen: peripheral blood. The receptors were gathered from a human donor in a cohort sampled during active COVID-19.

This clone was counted between two and nine times. This chain connects TRBV10-1 to TRBJ2-7; 9 nucleotides align to TRBD1. Per the germline V gene, CDR1 is WNHNN and CDR2 is SYGVQD (reference sequence). The V gene end was trimmed by 8 bases and the J gene end by 6 bases; junction bases not matched to a gene: 8. This CDR3 is 13 amino acids long. CDR3 in DNA: TGCGCCAGCGGAGGGACAGGGTTTTCCGAGCAGTACTTC. Translation: CASGGTGFSEQYF.

CDR3 coding DNA: TGTGCCAGCAGCCAAGGAGCGGGGGGGCAGGTAGATACGCAGTATTTT. As protein: CASSQGAGGQVDTQYF. The chain recombines TRBV3-1 (or the pseudogene TRBV3-2) with TRBJ2-3; 10 positions match TRBD2. The CDR3 has 16 residues. Unmatched junction bases numbered 6, after V lost 1 base and J lost 5 bases. In germline, CDR1 is LGHDT, CDR2 YNNKEL (reference sequence).

V is TRBV2 and J is TRBJ2-5; 8 bases line up with TRBD1. V lost 9 bases and J lost 3; bases outside the gene matches: 3. Germline CDR1 is SNHLY and CDR2 is FYNNEI. This CDR3 is 12 amino acids long. The CDR3 coding sequence is TGTGCCAGGAACAGGGGGGAAGAGACCCAGTACTTC. This translates into CARNRGEETQYF.

J is TRBJ1-3 and V is TRBV4-2; 8 bases line up with TRBD1. V shed 4 bases and J 2 bases; nucleotides not matched to a gene: 10. CDR3 length equals 17 residues. Germline V gene data show CDR1 as LGHNA and CDR2 as YNFKEQ. DNA for the CDR3: TGTGCCAGCAGCCTAAGGACAGGGACTTTCGCTGGAAACACCATATATTTT. Translated, it gives CASSLRTGTFAGNTIYF.

This chain connects TRBV18 to TRBJ1-1; a weak D match, TRBD1 (5 bases). Germline values: CDR1 KGHSH, CDR2 LQKENI. This CDR3 contains 14 residues. Trimming removed 0 bases from V and 2 bases from J, with 7 bases in between. Written as DNA, the CDR3 is TGTGCCAGCTCACCACCAGGGGTAAACACTGAAGCTTTCTTT. Amino acid sequence: CASSPPGVNTEAFF.

V usage is TRBV19 and J usage is TRBJ1-4; tentative D call: TRBD1 (5 bases). This CDR3 is built from 11 residues. The ends were cut back, 6 bases at V and 10 bases at J, with 9 bases in the middle. Germline loops: CDR1 LNHDA, CDR2 SQIVND (reference sequence). The DNA for the CDR3 is TGTGCCAGTAGCACAGGTGGAAAACTGTTTTTT. Amino acid sequence: CASSTGGKLFF. Using reference TRBV19 and TRBJ1-4 for the parts outside the CDR3, the full variable domain is DGGITQSPKYLFRKEGQNVTLSCEQNLNHDAMYWYRQDPGQGLRLIYYSQIVNDFQKGDIAEGYSVSREKKESFPLTVTSAQKNPTAFYLCASSTGGKLFFGSGTQLSVL.

This chain joins TRBV21-1 and TRBJ1-6; the D segment call TRBD1 is taken from the table without a DNA check. TRBV21-1 is a known pseudogene. The CDR3 runs to 19 residues. Here the CDR3 DNA reads TGTGCCAGCAGCAAAGCGTGGGCAGGGGGTCGAGTCTATAATTCACCCCTCCACTTT. Translating gives CASSKAWAGGRVYNSPLHF.

The J gene is TRBJ1-2, the V gene TRBV2, with 9 nucleotides matching TRBD1. The germline gives CDR1 SNHLY, CDR2 FYNNEI. Trimming at V came to 6 bases and at J to 5 bases, leaving 7 bases not matched to a gene. The length of the CDR3 is 14 residues. CDR3 nucleotides: TGTGCCAGCAGGGGGACAGGGACATCTTATGGCTACACCTTC. Translated: CASRGTGTSYGYTF.

This chain uses TRBV4-3 with TRBJ1-1, with D hard to call. Germline lookup yields CDR1 LGHNA and CDR2 YSLEER. This CDR3 region has 14 residues. With 0 bases removed from V and 7 bases from J, the gap between germline ends came to 12 bases. The CDR3 DNA reads as TGCGCCAGCAGCCAAGAGCTCGCGGGTGGTGAAGCTTTCTTT. Translation gives CASSQELAGGEAFF.

The V call is TRBV15, the J call TRBJ2-3, with D hard to call. The germline V gene has CDR1 LNHNV and CDR2 YYDKDF (reference sequence). V lost 0 bases and J 6 bases, leaving 16 bases between the germline ends. The CDR3 runs 16 residues. The CDR3 sequence is CATSRDKTPIIDTQYF. The CDR3 coding sequence is TGTGCCACCAGCAGAGATAAGACACCCATTATTGATACGCAGTATTTT.